This T cell receptor (beta chain) was sequenced during a study of tumor-infiltrating lymphocytes in primary liver carcinoma. Germline loops: CDR1 LGHNA, CDR2 YNFKEQ. This CDR3 contains 16 residues. Trimming took 3 bases from V and 8 from J; bases not matched to a gene: 12. The investigators made TCR beta cDNA from roughly 0.55 ug total RNA, using a constant-region primer. Libraries covering TCR beta were generated through three nested multiplex PCR rounds (using a slightly modified ARM-PCR). TRBV1-TRBV30 forward primers paired with a C-beta reverse primer were used in the first two PCR rounds, which ran roughly 9 cycles each. TCRdb ran MiXCR on the multiplex PCR reads and lists one entry per CDR3 protein. This table holds about 30,000 distinct CDR3 sequences, around two thirds found once. Without any cell sorting, 20-30 mg of bulk tissue yielded co-extracted RNA and DNA.

Sequencing used liver tumor tissue from sampling region 3. Subset specified: tumor region T3, left-lateral pole. The chain recombines TRBV4-2 with TRBJ2-2; 7 bases map to TRBD2. This receptor was identified in a woman in her thirties with primary liver carcinoma and hepatitis B virus infection. The CDR3 nucleotides read TGTGCCAGCAGCCAGAGCGGGACCGAGGAACTTGGGGAGCTGTTTTTT. It is translated as CASSQSGTEELGELFF.